This T cell receptor beta chain was sequenced for a study of blood T cell repertoires in COVID-19. Study context: Whether acute or convalescent, the COVID-19 samples came from the United States, Italy and Spain. Nucleic acid was either cDNA or gDNA, and it came from T cells, B-cell-depleted T cells, or PBMCs.

Authors' methods: Counts of nucleated cells, estimated from reference gene primer amplification, were obtained. Libraries were prepared by immunoSEQ multiplex PCR; TCRdb keeps only in-frame clonotypes and omits some of them. That table supplies the V and J calls and clone size; D and trimming were determined from the DNA. Found here are about 470,000 clones, about nine tenths of them singletons; the top ten hold about 0.75%. The study drew participants aged about 18 to 90 years from 20 to 30 US areas. This CDR3 is built from 15 residues. In germline, CDR1 is MGHRA, CDR2 YSYEKL. Trimming shortened V by 1 base and J by 0 bases, and 9 bases separated the two germline ends.

The chain links TRBV4-1 to TRBJ1-1, with a weak D call TRBD1 (5 bases). The sequence came from a young woman who had recovered from COVID-19. Sequencing used PBMCs or T cells enriched from blood (not recorded which). The CDR3 sequence is CASSQGQIMNTEAFF. As DNA, the CDR3 is TGCGCCAGCAGCCAAGGACAGATCATGAACACTGAAGCTTTCTTT.